The rows below give T cell receptor beta chains drawn from one sample of a study of blood T cell repertoires in COVID-19. Clones were read by immunoSEQ multiplex PCR, and TCRdb kept only the in-frame ones, dropping some. In the table there are fewer than 300,000 clones, approximately 81% of which are singletons. The sequenced material came from peripheral blood. Every receptor here comes from a woman under 30 with acute or convalescent COVID-19. Both conserved end residues are part of each CDR3. A D gene is named only where the DNA matches it firmly. Clone sizes are given selectively: once, few, many, or a class where the clone is expanded.

cdr3_length	d_call	v_call	clone_size	j_call	cdr3_nt	cdr3_aa
18	TRBD2	TRBV4-3	NA	TRBJ2-2	TGCGCCAGCAGCCAACGATTAGCGGGAGACGGGAACACCGGGGAGCTGTTTTTT	CASSQRLAGDGNTGELFF
16	NA	TRBV5-1	NA	TRBJ2-1	TGCGCCAGCAGCCCAGGGAGGGGACAACGCAACAATGAGCAGTTCTTC	CASSPGRGQRNNEQFF
12	NA	TRBV7-9	NA	TRBJ1-1	TGTGCCAGCAGTCTACAGGGTTATGAAGCTTTCTTT	CASSLQGYEAFF
14	TRBD1	TRBV13	NA	TRBJ2-7	TGTGCCAGCAGCTTCTCCAGGGGGCTCTACGAGCAGTACTTC	CASSFSRGLYEQYF
15	NA	TRBV6-2/TRBV6-3	NA	TRBJ1-5	TGTGCCAGCAGTTACGGAGCGTGGGGCAATCAGCCCCAGCATTTT	CASSYGAWGNQPQHF
13	NA	TRBV6-6	few	TRBJ1-2	TGTGCCAGCAGTCCAGAGGTGCCATTTGGCTACACCTTC	CASSPEVPFGYTF
17	TRBD2	TRBV6-1	NA	TRBJ2-7	TGTGCCAGCAGTGAGAGACTAGCGGGAGCGCCTTCCTACGAGCAGTACTTC	CASSERLAGAPSYEQYF
15	TRBD2	TRBV6-6	NA	TRBJ2-1	TGTGCCAGCAGTTACGATACTAGCGTATACAATGAGCAGTTCTTC	CASSYDTSVYNEQFF
14	NA	TRBV7-9	NA	TRBJ1-5	TGTGCCAGCAGCTTAACGGGGAGCAATCAGCCCCAGCATTTT	CASSLTGSNQPQHF
13	TRBD1	TRBV30	NA	TRBJ1-2	TGTGCCTGGAGGGACAGGGGGAACTATGGCTACACCTTC	CAWRDRGNYGYTF
16	TRBD2	TRBV9	NA	TRBJ2-7	TGTGCCAGCAGCCCCTCGGGACTAGCGAATTTCTACGAGCAGTACTTC	CASSPSGLANFYEQYF
14	NA	TRBV5-1	NA	TRBJ2-1	TGCGCCAGCAGCTTGGAACTACCATACAATGAGCAGTTCTTC	CASSLELPYNEQFF
18	TRBD2	TRBV6-2/TRBV6-3	NA	TRBJ2-2	TGTGCCAGCAGTTCCCCACTAGCGCCGGGGGGACCCCGCGGGGAGCTGTTTTTT	CASSSPLAPGGPRGELFF
11	TRBD2	TRBV20-1	NA	TRBJ2-1	TGCAGCCGGGAGGTAGGAAATGAGCAGTTCTTC	CSREVGNEQFF
15	TRBD1	TRBV6-5	NA	TRBJ2-7	TGTGCCTCTCACCTGGGGGGGACAGGGGCCTACGAGCAGTGCTTC	CASHLGGTGAYEQCF
16	TRBD1	TRBV4-3	NA	TRBJ2-7	TGCGCCAGCAGCCAAGGCAGGCGGGACAGGGGTTACGAGCAGTACTTC	CASSQGRRDRGYEQYF
19	TRBD2	TRBV7-3	NA	TRBJ2-7	TGTGCCAGCAGCTTAATGGCGACTAGCGGGAGGCAACTTTCCTACGAGCAGTACTTC	CASSLMATSGRQLSYEQYF
15	NA	TRBV2	NA	TRBJ1-5	TGTGCCAGCAGTGATCTTCTATATAGCAATCAGCCCCAGCATTTT	CASSDLLYSNQPQHF
15	TRBD2	TRBV6-5	NA	TRBJ2-1	TGTGCCAGCAGTTGGGGACTAGCGGGGAACAATGAGCAGTTCTTC	CASSWGLAGNNEQFF
13	NA	TRBV30	NA	TRBJ1-2	TGTGCCTGGAGTGTGGGGGCAGTCCAGGGCTACACCTTC	CAWSVGAVQGYTF
14	NA	TRBV7-2	NA	TRBJ2-7	TGTGCCAGCAGCGTATACAGGGGAGGCTACGAGCAGTACTTC	CASSVYRGGYEQYF
13	NA	TRBV14	NA	TRBJ1-6	TGTGCCAGCAGCCAAGGTCAGAATTCACCCCTCCACTTT	CASSQGQNSPLHF
14	NA	TRBV30	NA	TRBJ1-1	TGTGCCTGGAGTGTATCGGGGGGTGGTACTGAAGCTTTCTTT	CAWSVSGGGTEAFF
15	TRBD1	TRBV6-1	NA	TRBJ1-5	TGTGCCAGCAGTGAACAGGGGGTTGGCAATCAGCCCCAGCATTTT	CASSEQGVGNQPQHF
16	NA	TRBV6-5	NA	TRBJ1-2	TGTGCCAGCAGTTATGGCAGGGGCCCGCTCACCTATGGCTACACCTTC	CASSYGRGPLTYGYTF
16	NA	TRBV30	NA	TRBJ2-1	TGTGCCTGGAGTGAGGGTAGCGGTAGCTCCTACAATGAGCAGTTCTTC	CAWSEGSGSSYNEQFF
14	NA	TRBV4-2	NA	TRBJ2-7	TGTGCCAGCAGCCAAGATCGGAACAGGGAGGAGCAGTACTTC	CASSQDRNREEQYF
16	TRBD1	TRBV7-6	once	TRBJ2-7	TGTGCCAGCAGCTTAGCGGGGACAGGGAGCTCCTACGAGCAGTACTTC	CASSLAGTGSSYEQYF
14	NA	TRBV5-1	NA	TRBJ1-1	TGCGCCAGCAGCTCCAACCCCCTGAGCACTGAAGCTTTCTTT	CASSSNPLSTEAFF